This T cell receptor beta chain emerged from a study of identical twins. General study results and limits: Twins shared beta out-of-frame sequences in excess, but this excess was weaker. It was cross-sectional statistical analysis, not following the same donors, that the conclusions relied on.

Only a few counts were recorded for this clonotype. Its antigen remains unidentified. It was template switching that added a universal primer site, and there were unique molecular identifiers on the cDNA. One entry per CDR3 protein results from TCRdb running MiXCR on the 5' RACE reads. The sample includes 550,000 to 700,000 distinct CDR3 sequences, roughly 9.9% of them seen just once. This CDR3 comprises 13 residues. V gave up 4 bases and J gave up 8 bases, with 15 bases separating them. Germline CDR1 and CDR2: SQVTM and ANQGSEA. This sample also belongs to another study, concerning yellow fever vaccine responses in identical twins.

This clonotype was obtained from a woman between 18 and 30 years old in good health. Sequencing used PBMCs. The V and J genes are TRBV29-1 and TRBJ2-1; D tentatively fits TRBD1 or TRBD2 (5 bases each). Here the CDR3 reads CSVVAGTQYEQFF. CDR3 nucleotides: TGCAGCGTTGTAGCCGGGACCCAATATGAGCAGTTCTTC.